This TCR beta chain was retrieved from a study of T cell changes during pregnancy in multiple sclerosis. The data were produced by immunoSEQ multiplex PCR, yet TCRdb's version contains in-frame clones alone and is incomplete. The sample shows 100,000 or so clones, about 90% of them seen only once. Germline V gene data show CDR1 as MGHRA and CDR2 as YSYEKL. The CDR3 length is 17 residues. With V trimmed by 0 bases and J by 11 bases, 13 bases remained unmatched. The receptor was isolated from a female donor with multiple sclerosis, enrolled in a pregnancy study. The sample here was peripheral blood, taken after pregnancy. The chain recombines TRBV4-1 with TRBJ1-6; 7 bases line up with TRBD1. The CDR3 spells CASSQDPLTGRRTPLHF. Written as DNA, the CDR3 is TGCGCCAGCAGCCAAGACCCACTGACAGGGAGGCGAACACCCCTCCACTTT.